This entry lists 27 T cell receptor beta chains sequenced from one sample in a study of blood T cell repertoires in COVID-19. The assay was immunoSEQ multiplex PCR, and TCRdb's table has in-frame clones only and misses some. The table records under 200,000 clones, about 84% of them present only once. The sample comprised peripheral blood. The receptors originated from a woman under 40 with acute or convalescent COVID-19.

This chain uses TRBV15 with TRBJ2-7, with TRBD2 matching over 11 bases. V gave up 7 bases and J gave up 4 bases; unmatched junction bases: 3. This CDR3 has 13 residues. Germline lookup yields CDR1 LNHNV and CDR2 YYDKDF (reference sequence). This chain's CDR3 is CATKTSGGYEQYF. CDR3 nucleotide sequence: TGTGCCACCAAAACTAGCGGGGGTTACGAGCAGTACTTC.

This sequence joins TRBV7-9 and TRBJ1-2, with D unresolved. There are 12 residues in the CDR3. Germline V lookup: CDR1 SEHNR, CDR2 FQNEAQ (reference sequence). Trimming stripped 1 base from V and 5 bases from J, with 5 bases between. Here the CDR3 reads CASSLDRYGYTF. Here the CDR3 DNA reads TGTGCCAGCAGCTTAGATAGATATGGCTACACCTTC.

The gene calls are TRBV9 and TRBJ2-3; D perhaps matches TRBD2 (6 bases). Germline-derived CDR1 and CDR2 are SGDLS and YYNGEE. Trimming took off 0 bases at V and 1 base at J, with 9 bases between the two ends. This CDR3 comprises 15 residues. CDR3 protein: CASSVGVAGTDTQYF. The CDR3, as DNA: TGTGCCAGCAGCGTAGGGGTAGCGGGCACAGATACGCAGTATTTT.

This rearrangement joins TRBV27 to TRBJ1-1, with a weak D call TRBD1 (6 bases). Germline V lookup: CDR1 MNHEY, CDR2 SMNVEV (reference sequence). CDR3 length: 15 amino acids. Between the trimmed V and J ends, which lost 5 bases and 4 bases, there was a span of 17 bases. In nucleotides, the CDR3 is TGTGCCAGCAGTGCCCGAATACGGGGGGCCACTGAAGCTTTCTTT. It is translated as CASSARIRGATEAFF.

Written as DNA, the CDR3 is TGTGCCAGCAGTCGACTAGTTGATTCTAACTATGGCTACACCTTC. This sequence encodes CASSRLVDSNYGYTF. The rearrangement links TRBV4-2 to TRBJ1-2; no definite D call. Germline V gene sequence: CDR1 LGHNA, CDR2 YNFKEQ. The ends were cut back, 6 bases at V and 0 bases at J, with 14 bases in the middle. The CDR3 loop spans 15 amino acids.

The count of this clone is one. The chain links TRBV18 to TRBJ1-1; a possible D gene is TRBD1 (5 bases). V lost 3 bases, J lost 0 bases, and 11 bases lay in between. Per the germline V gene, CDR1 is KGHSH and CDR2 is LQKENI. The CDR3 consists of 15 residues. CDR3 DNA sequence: TGTGCCAGCTCACCGGACGGACATATGAACACTGAAGCTTTCTTT. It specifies CASSPDGHMNTEAFF.

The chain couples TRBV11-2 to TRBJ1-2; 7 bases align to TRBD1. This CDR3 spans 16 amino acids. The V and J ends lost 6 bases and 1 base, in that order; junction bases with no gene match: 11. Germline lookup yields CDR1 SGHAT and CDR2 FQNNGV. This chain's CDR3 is CASSLKPGQFNYGYTF. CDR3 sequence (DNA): TGTGCCAGCAGTTTAAAACCGGGACAGTTTAACTATGGCTACACCTTC.

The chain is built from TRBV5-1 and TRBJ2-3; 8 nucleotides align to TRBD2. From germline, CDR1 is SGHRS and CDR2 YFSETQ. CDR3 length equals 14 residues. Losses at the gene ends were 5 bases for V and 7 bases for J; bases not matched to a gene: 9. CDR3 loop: CASSSSGSTHTQYF. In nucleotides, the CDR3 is TGCGCCAGCAGTAGCAGCGGGAGCACCCATACGCAGTATTTT.

The CDR3 here is CASSPRQGWTEAFF. As DNA, the CDR3 is TGTGCCAGCAGCCCACGACAGGGATGGACTGAAGCTTTCTTT. This chain joins TRBV7-9 and TRBJ1-1; 7 nucleotides align to TRBD1. V dropped 5 bases and J dropped 5; count of bases not matched to a gene: 8. This CDR3 is 14 amino acids long. The germline V gene has CDR1 SEHNR and CDR2 FQNEAQ (reference sequence).

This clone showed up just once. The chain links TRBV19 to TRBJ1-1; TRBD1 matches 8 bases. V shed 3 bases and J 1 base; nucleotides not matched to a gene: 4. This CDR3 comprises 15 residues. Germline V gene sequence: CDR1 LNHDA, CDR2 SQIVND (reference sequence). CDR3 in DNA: TGTGCCAGTAGTATGGGTGGACAGGGGAACACTGAAGCTTTCTTT. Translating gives CASSMGGQGNTEAFF.

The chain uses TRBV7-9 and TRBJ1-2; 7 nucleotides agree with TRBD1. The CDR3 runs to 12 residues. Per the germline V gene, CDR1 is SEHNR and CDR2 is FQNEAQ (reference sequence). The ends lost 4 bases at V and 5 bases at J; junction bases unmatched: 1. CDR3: CASSSGGYGYTF. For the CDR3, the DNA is TGTGCCAGCAGCTCAGGGGGGTATGGCTACACCTTC.

This CDR3 is CAAGDTQYF. Here the CDR3 DNA reads TGTGCAGCGGGGGATACGCAGTATTTT. The chain couples TRBV7-9 to TRBJ2-3, with TRBD2 matching 7 bases. The V gene's germline CDR1 is SEHNR and CDR2 FQNEAQ (reference sequence). The CDR3 contains 9 residues.

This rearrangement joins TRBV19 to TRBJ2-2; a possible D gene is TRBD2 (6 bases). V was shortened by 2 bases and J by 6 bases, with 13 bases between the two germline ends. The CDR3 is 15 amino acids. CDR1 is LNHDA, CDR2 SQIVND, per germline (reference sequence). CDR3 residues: CASSIFSGGAGELFF. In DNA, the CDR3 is TGTGCCAGTAGTATATTTAGCGGAGGGGCCGGGGAGCTGTTTTTT.

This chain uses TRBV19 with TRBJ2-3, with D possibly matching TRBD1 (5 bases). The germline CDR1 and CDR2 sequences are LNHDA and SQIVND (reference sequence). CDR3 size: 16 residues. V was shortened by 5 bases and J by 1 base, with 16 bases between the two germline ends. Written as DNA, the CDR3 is TGTGCCAGTAGTCGACAGCCCGGAGACGGCACAGATACGCAGTATTTT. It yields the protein CASSRQPGDGTDTQYF.

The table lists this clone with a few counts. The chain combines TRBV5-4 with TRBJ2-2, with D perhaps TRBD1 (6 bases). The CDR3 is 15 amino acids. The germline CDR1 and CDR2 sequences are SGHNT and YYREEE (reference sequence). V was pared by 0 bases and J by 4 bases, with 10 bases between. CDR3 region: CASSLEGVGTGELFF. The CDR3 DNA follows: TGTGCCAGCAGCTTGGAGGGGGTGGGCACCGGGGAGCTGTTTTTT.

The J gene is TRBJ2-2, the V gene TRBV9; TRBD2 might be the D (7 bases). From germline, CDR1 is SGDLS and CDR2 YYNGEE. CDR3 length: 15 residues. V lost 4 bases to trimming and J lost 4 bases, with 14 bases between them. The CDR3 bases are TGTGCCAGCAGCACCCACAGGGAGGGCACCGGGGAGCTGTTTTTT. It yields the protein CASSTHREGTGELFF.

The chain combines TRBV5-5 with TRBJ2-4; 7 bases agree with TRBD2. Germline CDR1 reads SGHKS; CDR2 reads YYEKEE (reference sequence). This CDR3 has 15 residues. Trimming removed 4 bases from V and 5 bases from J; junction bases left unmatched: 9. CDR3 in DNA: TGTGCCAGCAGCAACCAACTAGCGAGGGAAAACATTCAGTACTTC. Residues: CASSNQLARENIQYF.

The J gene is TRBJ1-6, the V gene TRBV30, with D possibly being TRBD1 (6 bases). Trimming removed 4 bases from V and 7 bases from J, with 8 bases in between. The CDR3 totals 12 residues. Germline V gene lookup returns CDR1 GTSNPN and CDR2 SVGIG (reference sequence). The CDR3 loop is CAWTGQNSPLHF. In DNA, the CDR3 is TGTGCCTGGACTGGACAGAATTCACCCCTCCACTTT. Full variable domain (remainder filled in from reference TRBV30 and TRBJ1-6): SQTIHQWPATLVQPVGSPLSLECTVEGTSNPNLYWYRQAAGRGLQLLFYSVGIGQISSEVPQNLSASRPQDRQFILSSKKLLLSDSGFYLCAWTGQNSPLHFGNGTRLTVT.

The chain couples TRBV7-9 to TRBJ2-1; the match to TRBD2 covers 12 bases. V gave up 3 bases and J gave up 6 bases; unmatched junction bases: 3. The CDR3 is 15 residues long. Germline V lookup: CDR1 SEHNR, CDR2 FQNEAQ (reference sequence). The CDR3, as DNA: TGTGCCAGCAGCTTTCGGACTAGCGGGACCAATGAGCAGTTCTTC. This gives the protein CASSFRTSGTNEQFF.

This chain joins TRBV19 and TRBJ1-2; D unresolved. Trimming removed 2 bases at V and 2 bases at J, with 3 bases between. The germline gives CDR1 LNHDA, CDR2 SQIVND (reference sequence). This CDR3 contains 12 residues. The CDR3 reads CASSIRNYGYTF. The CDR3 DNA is TGTGCCAGTAGTATACGGAACTATGGCTACACCTTC.

CDR3 sequence: CASSQEFGTSGETQYF. DNA for the CDR3: TGTGCCAGCAGCCAAGAATTTGGGACTAGCGGAGAGACCCAGTACTTC. This chain connects TRBV4-2 to TRBJ2-5, with TRBD2 matching 11 bases. In germline, CDR1 is LGHNA, CDR2 YNFKEQ. The CDR3 has 16 residues. The V segment lost 0 bases and the J segment 4 bases; nucleotides outside the gene matches: 4.

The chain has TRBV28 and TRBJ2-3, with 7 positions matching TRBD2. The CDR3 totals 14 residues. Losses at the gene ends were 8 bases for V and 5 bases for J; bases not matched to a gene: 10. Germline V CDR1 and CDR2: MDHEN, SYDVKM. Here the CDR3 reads CASRTAGVLDTQYF. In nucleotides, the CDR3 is TGTGCCAGCCGAACTGCGGGGGTCTTAGATACGCAGTATTTT.

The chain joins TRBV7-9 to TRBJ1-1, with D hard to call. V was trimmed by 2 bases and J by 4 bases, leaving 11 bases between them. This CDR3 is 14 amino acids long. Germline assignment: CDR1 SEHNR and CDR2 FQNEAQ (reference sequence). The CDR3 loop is CASSLSQASTEAFF. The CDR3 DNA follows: TGTGCCAGCAGCTTAAGCCAGGCGAGCACTGAAGCTTTCTTT.

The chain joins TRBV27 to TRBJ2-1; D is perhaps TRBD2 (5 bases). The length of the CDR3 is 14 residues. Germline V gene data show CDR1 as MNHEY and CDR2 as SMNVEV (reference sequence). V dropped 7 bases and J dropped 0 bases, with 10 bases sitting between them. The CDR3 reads CASNRDSSYNEQFF. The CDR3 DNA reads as TGTGCCAGCAACCGGGATAGCTCCTACAATGAGCAGTTCTTC.

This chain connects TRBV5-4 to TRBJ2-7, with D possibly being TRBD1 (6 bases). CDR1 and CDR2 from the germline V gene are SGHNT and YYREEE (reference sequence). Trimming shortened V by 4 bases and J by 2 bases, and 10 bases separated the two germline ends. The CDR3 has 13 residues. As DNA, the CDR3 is TGTGCCAGCAGCCGGGACATAACCTACGAGCAGTACTTC. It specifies CASSRDITYEQYF.

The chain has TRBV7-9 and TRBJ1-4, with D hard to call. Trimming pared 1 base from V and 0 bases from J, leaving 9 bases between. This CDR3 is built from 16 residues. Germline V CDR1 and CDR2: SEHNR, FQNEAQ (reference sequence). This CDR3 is CASSLEAGSTNEKLFF. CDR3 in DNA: TGTGCCAGCAGCTTAGAGGCAGGTTCAACTAATGAAAAACTGTTTTTT.

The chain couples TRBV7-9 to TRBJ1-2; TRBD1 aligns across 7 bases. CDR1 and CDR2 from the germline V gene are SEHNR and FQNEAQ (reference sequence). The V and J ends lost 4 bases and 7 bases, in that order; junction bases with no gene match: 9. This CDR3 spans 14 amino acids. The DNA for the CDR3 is TGTGCCAGCAGCTGGGACAGCGAAATACTTGGCTACACCTTC. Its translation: CASSWDSEILGYTF.